This T cell receptor beta chain was identified during a study of T cells in Graves' hyperthyroidism and ophthalmopathy. Study observations and caveats: Median prediction lead before ophthalmopathy onset was around seven months with the model. Most expanded thyroid clonotypes above 0.001 recurred in blood.

Amplified TCR beta CDR3 regions came from RNA transcripts. The HTBI primer set served for first-round RT-PCR of the TCR CDR3. TCRdb re-called the multiplex PCR reads with MiXCR, one entry per CDR3 protein. The sample consists of 300,000 to 450,000 distinct CDR3 sequences, roughly 15% of them appearing once. Ophthalmopathy patients had moderate-to-severe active disease, CAS ≥3, NOSPECS ≥4, and disease duration under 3 months. PBMCs were derived from about 10 ml fresh peripheral blood. The CDR3 covers 14 residues. Germline V CDR1 and CDR2: MDHEN, SYDVKM. The V and J ends lost 6 bases and 0 bases, in that order; junction bases with no gene match: 3. This clonotype was seen at least ten times. What it binds is not known.

Sample: blood. The rearrangement joins TRBV28 to TRBJ2-3; 7 bases are shared with TRBD1. This clonotype was obtained from a woman in her twenties or thirties with Graves' ophthalmopathy. Here the CDR3 reads CASSRGSSTDTQYF. In DNA form, the CDR3 reads TGTGCCAGCAGCAGGGGGTCTAGCACAGATACGCAGTATTTT.